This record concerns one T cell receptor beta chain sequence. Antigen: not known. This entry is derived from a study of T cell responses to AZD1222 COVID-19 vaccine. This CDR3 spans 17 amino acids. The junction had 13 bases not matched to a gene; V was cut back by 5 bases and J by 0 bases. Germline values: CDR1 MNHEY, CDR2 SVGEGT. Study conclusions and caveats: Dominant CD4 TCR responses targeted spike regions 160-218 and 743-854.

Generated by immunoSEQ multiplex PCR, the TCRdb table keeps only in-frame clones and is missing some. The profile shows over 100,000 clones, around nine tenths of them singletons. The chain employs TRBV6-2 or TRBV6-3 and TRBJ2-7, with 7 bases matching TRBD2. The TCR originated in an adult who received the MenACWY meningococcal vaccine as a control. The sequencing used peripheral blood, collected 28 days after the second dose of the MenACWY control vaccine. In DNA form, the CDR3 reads TGTGCCAGCAGTCAGGGTCGACCGGCGGGGGTCTCCTACGAGCAGTACTTC. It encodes CASSQGRPAGVSYEQYF.